This is a list of T cell receptor beta chains from one sample in a study of T cell responses to AZD1222 COVID-19 vaccine. Data came from immunoSEQ multiplex PCR; TCRdb stores just in-frame clones and leaves some out. The sample holds approximately 140,000 clones; under 95% are singletons and the top ten take more than 3%. The sample here was peripheral blood, taken 28 days after the second AZD1222 dose. These receptor sequences come from an adult who received the AZD1222 COVID-19 vaccine. Each CDR3 is given with its conserved first and last residue. D genes are given only for firm matches. Size is omitted from some rows. Given values are once, few, many or a class for expanded clones.

j_call d_call v_call clone_size cdr3_length cdr3_nt cdr3_aa
TRBJ1-2 . TRBV19 once 13 TGTGCCAGTAGTATACATGAGGGTTCTGGCTACACCTTC CASSIHEGSGYTF
TRBJ1-2 TRBD1 TRBV19 . 13 TGTGCCAGCGGTATCGACAGGGCCTCTGGCTACACCTTC CASGIDRASGYTF
TRBJ2-1 TRBD2 TRBV19 . 20 TGTGCCAGTAGTATCCAACTCGGGACTAGCGGGAGGGCCTTTAGCAATGAGCAGTTCTTC CASSIQLGTSGRAFSNEQFF
TRBJ1-2 TRBD1 TRBV29-1 . 13 TGCAGCGTTGAGCTGGGACAGGGCTACGGCTACACCTTC CSVELGQGYGYTF
TRBJ1-2 . TRBV7-9 few 17 TGTGCCAGCAGCTTAGGCGGCAGGCTTACCCCTAACTATGGCTACACCTTC CASSLGGRLTPNYGYTF
TRBJ1-1 TRBD1 TRBV6-4 few 20 TGTGCCAGCAGTGACTCGAAGCTACCGGACAGGGAAAGGATGAACACTGAAGCTTTCTTT CASSDSKLPDRERMNTEAFF
TRBJ2-7 . TRBV11-2 once 13 TGTGCCAGCAGCTTCGGGACTTTCTACGAGCAGTACTTC CASSFGTFYEQYF
TRBJ1-2 TRBD1 TRBV5-5 . 13 TGTGCCAGCAGCGCCCGGACAGGGCCCGGCTACACCTTC CASSARTGPGYTF
TRBJ2-2 . TRBV3-1/TRBV3-2 . 17 TGTGCCAGCAGCCAAGATGAAAAGGGCTGGAACACCGGGGAGCTGTTTTTT CASSQDEKGWNTGELFF
TRBJ2-7 . TRBV2 few 13 TGTGCCAGCATGGCGCGTCAATCGTCCGAGCAGTACTTC CASMARQSSEQYF
TRBJ2-1 . TRBV27 . 14 TGTGCCAGCAGTTCGAGTTTCGCCTACAATGAGCAGTTCTTC CASSSSFAYNEQFF
TRBJ2-1 TRBD2 TRBV19 . 17 TGTGCCAGTAGTATAGGTGCACTAGCGGGAATCTACAATGAGCAGTTCTTC CASSIGALAGIYNEQFF
TRBJ1-1 . TRBV9 once 15 TGTGCCAGCAGCGTAGCTATCCAGGGTGGGACTGAAGCTTTCTTT CASSVAIQGGTEAFF
TRBJ2-3 TRBD1 TRBV7-2 . 13 TGTGCCAGCAGCCCTAGACAGGGAATTACGCAGTATTTT CASSPRQGITQYF
TRBJ1-4 . TRBV19 . 13 TGTGCCAGTAGTACCCAGGGGTGGGAAAAACTGTTTTTT CASSTQGWEKLFF
TRBJ2-2 . TRBV5-1 . 13 TGCGCCAGCAGCTTCGCTCAAGACGGGGAGCTGTTTTTT CASSFAQDGELFF
TRBJ2-7 TRBD2 TRBV29-1 . 15 TGCAGCGTACAAGGGTCGGGCGGGAGTGGCTACGAGCAGTACTTC CSVQGSGGSGYEQYF